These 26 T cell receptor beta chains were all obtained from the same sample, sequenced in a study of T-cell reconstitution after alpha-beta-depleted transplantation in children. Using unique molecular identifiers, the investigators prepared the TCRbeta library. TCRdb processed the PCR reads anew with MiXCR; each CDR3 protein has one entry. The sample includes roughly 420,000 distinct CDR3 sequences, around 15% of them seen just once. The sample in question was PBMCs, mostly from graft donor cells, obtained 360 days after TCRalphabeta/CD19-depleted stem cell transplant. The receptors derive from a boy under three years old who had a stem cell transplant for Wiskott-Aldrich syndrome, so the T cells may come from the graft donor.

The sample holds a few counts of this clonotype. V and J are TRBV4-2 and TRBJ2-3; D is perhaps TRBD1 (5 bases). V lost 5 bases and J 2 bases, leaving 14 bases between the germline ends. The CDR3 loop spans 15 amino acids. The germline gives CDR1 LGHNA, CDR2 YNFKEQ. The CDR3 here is CASSFGQGNTDTQYF. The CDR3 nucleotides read TGTGCCAGCAGCTTCGGTCAGGGCAACACAGATACGCAGTATTTT.

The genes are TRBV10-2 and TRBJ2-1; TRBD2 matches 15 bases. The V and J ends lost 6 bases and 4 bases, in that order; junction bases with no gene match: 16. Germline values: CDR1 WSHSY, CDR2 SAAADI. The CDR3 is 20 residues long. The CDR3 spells CASSVRTSGRAIDGYNEQFF. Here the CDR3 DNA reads TGCGCCAGCAGCGTAAGGACTAGCGGGAGGGCTATCGATGGGTACAATGAGCAGTTCTTC.

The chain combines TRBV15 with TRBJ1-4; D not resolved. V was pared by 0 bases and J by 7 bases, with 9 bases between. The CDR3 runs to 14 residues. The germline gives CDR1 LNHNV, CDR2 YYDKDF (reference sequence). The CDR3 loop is CATSRDRTGEKLFF. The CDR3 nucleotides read TGTGCCACCAGCAGAGACCGGACGGGTGAAAAACTGTTTTTT.

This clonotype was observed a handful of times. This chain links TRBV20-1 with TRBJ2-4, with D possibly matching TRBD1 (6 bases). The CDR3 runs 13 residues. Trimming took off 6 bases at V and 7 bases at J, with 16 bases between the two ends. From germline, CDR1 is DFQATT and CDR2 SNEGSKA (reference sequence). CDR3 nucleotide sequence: TGCAGTGCGCAAAAACAGGGTACGAACATTCAGTACTTC. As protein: CSAQKQGTNIQYF.

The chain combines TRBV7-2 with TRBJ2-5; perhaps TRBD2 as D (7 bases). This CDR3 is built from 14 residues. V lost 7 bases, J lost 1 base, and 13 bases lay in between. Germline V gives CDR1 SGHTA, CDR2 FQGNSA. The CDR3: CASTRGGLQETQYF. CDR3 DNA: TGTGCCAGCACTAGGGGGGGTCTCCAAGAGACCCAGTACTTC.

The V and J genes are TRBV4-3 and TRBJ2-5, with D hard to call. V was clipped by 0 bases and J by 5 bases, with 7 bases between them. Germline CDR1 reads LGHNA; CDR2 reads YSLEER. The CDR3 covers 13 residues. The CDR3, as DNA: TGCGCCAGCAGCCAAGATTTCGAGGAGACCCAGTACTTC. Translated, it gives CASSQDFEETQYF.

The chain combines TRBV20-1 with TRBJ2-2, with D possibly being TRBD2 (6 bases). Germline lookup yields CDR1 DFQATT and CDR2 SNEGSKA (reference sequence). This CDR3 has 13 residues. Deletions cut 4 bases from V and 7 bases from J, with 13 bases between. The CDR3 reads CSAMGRFGGELFF. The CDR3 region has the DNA TGCAGTGCTATGGGGAGGTTCGGCGGGGAGCTGTTTTTT.

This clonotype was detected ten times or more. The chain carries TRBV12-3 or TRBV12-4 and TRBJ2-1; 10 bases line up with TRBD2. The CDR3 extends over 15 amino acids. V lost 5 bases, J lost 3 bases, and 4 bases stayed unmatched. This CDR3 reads CASSRTSGDYNEQFF. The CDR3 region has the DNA TGTGCCAGCAGTCGAACTAGCGGGGACTACAATGAGCAGTTCTTC.

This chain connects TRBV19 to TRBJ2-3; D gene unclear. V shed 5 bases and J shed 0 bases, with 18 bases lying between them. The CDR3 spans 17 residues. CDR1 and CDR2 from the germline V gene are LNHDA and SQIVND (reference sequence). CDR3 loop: CASSLYEPGPSTDTQYF. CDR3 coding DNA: TGTGCCAGTAGTCTCTATGAACCGGGCCCTAGCACAGATACGCAGTATTTT. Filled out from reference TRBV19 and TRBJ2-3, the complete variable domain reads DGGITQSPKYLFRKEGQNVTLSCEQNLNHDAMYWYRQDPGQGLRLIYYSQIVNDFQKGDIAEGYSVSREKKESFPLTVTSAQKNPTAFYLCASSLYEPGPSTDTQYFGPGTRLTVL.

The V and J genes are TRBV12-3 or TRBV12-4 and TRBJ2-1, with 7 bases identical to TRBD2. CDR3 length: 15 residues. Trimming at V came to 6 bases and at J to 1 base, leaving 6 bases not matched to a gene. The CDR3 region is CASRSGLVSYNEQFF. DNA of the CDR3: TGTGCCAGCAGATCCGGACTAGTTTCCTACAATGAGCAGTTCTTC.

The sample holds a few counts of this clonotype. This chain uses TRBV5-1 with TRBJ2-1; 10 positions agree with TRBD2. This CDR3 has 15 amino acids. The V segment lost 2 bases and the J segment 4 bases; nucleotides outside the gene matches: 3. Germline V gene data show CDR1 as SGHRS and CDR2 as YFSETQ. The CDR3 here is CASSFSSGGYNEQFF. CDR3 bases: TGCGCCAGCAGCTTTTCTAGCGGGGGTTACAATGAGCAGTTCTTC. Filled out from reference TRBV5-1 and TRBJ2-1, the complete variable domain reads KAGVTQTPRYLIKTRGQQVTLSCSPISGHRSVSWYQQTPGQGLQFLFEYFSETQRNKGNFPGRFSGRQFSNSRSEMNVSTLELGDSALYLCASSFSSGGYNEQFFGPGTRLTVL.

The CDR3 DNA reads TGCGCCAGCAGCTCACCTAACGCTAGCGGGATATCCTACAATGAGCAGTTCTTC. It yields the protein CASSSPNASGISYNEQFF. V is TRBV5-1 and J is TRBJ2-1, with TRBD2 matching 9 bases. Germline CDR1 is SGHRS and CDR2 is YFSETQ. CDR3 length: 18 amino acids. Losses at the gene ends were 3 bases for V and 1 base for J; bases not matched to a gene: 11. The full variable domain, with the rest looked up from reference TRBV5-1 and TRBJ2-1, is KAGVTQTPRYLIKTRGQQVTLSCSPISGHRSVSWYQQTPGQGLQFLFEYFSETQRNKGNFPGRFSGRQFSNSRSEMNVSTLELGDSALYLCASSSPNASGISYNEQFFGPGTRLTVL.

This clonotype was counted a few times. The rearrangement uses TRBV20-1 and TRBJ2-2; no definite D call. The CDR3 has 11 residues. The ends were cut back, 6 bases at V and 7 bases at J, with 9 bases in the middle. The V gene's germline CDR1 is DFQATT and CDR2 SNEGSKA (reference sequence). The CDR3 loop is CSATRGGELFF. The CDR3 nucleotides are TGCAGTGCAACACGCGGCGGGGAGCTGTTTTTT.

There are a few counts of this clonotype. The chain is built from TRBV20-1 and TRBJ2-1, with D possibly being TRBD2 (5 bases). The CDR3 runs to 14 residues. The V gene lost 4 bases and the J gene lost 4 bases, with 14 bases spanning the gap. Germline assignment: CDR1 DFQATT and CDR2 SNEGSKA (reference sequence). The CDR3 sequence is CSAKGGRGYNEQFF. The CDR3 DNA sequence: TGCAGTGCTAAAGGAGGTCGGGGATACAATGAGCAGTTCTTC.

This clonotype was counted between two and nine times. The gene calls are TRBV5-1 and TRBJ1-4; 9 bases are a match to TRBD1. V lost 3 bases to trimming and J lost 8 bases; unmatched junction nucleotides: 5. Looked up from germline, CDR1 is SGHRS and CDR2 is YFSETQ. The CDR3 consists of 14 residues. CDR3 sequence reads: CASSSTGGREKLFF. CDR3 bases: TGCGCCAGCAGCTCGACAGGGGGAAGAGAAAAACTGTTTTTT.

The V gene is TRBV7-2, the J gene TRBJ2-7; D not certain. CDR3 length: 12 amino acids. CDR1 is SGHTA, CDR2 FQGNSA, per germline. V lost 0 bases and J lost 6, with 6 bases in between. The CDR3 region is CASSLAYGEQYF. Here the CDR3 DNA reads TGTGCCAGCAGCTTAGCGTACGGCGAGCAGTACTTC.

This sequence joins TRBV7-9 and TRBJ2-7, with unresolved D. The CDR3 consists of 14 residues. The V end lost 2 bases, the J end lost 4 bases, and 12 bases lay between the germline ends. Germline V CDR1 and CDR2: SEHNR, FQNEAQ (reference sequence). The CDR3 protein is CASSLLPVGYEQYF. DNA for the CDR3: TGTGCCAGCAGCTTATTGCCCGTAGGGTACGAGCAGTACTTC. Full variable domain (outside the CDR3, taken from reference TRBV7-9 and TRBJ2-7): DTGVSQNPRHKITKRGQNVTFRCDPISEHNRLYWYRQTLGQGPEFLTYFQNEAQLEKSRLLSDRFSAERPKGSFSTLEIQRTEQGDSAMYLCASSLLPVGYEQYFGPGTRLTVT.

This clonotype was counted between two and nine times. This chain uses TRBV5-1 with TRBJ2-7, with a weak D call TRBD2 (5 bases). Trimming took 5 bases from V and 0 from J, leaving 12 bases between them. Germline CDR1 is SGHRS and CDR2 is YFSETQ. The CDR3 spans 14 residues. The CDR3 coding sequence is TGCGCCAGCAGGGCCGGCGGGTACTCCTACGAGCAGTACTTC. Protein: CASRAGGYSYEQYF.

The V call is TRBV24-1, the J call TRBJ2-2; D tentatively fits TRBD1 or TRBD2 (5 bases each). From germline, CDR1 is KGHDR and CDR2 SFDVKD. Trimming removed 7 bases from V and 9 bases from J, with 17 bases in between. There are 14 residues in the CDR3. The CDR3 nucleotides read TGTGCCACCAGCCCATGGGGGAGATCCTGGGAGCTGTTTTTT. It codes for CATSPWGRSWELFF.

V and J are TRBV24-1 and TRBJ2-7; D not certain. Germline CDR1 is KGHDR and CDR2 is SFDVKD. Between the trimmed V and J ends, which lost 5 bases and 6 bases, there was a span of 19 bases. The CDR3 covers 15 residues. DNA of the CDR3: TGTGCCACCAGTGCCCTCGCCTTATCCGTCGGCGAGCAGTACTTC. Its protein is CATSALALSVGEQYF.

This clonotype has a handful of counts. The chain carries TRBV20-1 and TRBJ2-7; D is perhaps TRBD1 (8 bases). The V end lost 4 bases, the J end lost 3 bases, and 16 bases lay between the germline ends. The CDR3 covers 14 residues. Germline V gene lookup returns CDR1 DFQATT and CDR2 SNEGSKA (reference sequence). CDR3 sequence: CSAKNRGRVYEQYF. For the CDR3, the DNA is TGCAGTGCTAAGAACAGGGGGAGGGTCTACGAGCAGTACTTC.

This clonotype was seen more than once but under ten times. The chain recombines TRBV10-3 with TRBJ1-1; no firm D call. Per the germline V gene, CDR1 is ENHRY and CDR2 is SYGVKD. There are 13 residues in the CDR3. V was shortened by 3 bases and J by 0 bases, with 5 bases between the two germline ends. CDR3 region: CAISDVVNTEAFF. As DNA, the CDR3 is TGTGCCATCAGTGATGTAGTGAACACTGAAGCTTTCTTT.

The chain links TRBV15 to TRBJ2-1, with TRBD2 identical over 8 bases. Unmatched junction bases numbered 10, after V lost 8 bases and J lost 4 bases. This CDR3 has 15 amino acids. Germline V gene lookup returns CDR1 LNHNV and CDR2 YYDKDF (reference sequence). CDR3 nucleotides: TGTGCCACCTGCGCGTCCGAGCGGGGGTACAATGAGCAGTTCTTC. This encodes CATCASERGYNEQFF.

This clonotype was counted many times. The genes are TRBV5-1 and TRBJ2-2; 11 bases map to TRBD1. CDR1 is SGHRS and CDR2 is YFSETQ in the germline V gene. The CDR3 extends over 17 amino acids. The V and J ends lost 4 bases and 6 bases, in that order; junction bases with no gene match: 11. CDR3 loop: CASSPPRTGGPAGELFF. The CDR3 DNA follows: TGCGCCAGCAGCCCACCCCGGACAGGGGGCCCCGCCGGGGAGCTGTTTTTT.

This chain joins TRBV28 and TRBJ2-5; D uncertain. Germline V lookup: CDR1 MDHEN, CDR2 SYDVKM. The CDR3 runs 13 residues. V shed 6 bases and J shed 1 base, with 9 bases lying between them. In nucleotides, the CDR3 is TGTGCCAGCAGGCAATGGGGCCAAGAGACCCAGTACTTC. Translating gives CASRQWGQETQYF. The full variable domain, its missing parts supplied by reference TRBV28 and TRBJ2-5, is DVKVTQSSRYLVKRTGEKVFLECVQDMDHENMFWYRQDPGLGLRLIYFSYDVKMKEKGDIPEGYSVSREKKERFSLILESASTNQTSMYLCASRQWGQETQYFGPGTRLLVL.

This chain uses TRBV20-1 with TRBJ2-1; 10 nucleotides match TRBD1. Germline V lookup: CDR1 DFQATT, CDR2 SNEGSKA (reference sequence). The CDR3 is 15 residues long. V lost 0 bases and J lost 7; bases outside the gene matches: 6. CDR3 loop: CSARDRGQGGNEQFF. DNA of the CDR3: TGCAGTGCTAGAGATCGAGGACAGGGGGGGAATGAGCAGTTCTTC.